This T cell receptor (beta chain) comes out of a study of T cell changes during pregnancy in multiple sclerosis. Only in-frame clones appear in the TCRdb table, and some are missing; sequencing was by immunoSEQ multiplex PCR. The sample holds 84,000 or so clones, 94% seen once. The length of the CDR3 is 16 residues. V dropped 2 bases and J dropped 3; count of bases not matched to a gene: 6. In germline, CDR1 is SGHNT, CDR2 YYREEE (reference sequence). The TCR originated in a female donor with multiple sclerosis, enrolled in a pregnancy study. The material sequenced was peripheral blood, taken in the third trimester of pregnancy. The V and J genes are TRBV5-4 and TRBJ2-1; TRBD1 aligns across 9 bases. The CDR3 DNA reads TGTGCCAGCAGCTTCCCACAGGGGGCCAGCTACAATGAGCAGTTCTTC. Amino acid sequence: CASSFPQGASYNEQFF.